This passage covers 23 T cell receptor beta chains from one sample sequenced in a study of shared clonotypes between healthy human individuals. Profiling relied on immunoSEQ multiplex PCR, and the TCRdb table lists in-frame clones only, not all of them. The data hold fewer than 1.6 million clones, with 98% observed a single time. The specimen was naive CD4+ T cells sorted from blood. The subset here: CD45RA+ positively selected. The source of these receptors is a man aged 25 to 40 in good health.

The CDR3 sequence is CASQANGGYTDTQYF. The CDR3 DNA reads as TGTGCCAGCCAAGCCAACGGGGGATACACAGATACGCAGTATTTT. The chain employs TRBV6-4 and TRBJ2-3; D may be TRBD2 (6 bases). Germline CDR1 and CDR2: MRHNA and SNTAGT. Trimming cost V 8 bases and J 2 bases, with 17 bases left between them. The CDR3 spans 15 residues.

This CDR3 is CASSQGLAGGPNTQYF. For the CDR3, the DNA is TGTGCCAGCAGCCAGGGACTAGCGGGAGGGCCGAATACGCAGTATTTT. The rearrangement joins TRBV7-8 to TRBJ2-3; TRBD2 matches 16 bases. The ends lost 5 bases at V and 7 bases at J; junction bases unmatched: 6. The CDR3 extends over 16 amino acids. In germline, CDR1 is SGHVS, CDR2 FQNEAQ.

The chain is built from TRBV28 and TRBJ2-6; possible D gene TRBD1, 6 bases. CDR3 length equals 17 residues. With 4 bases removed from V and 0 bases from J, the gap between germline ends came to 13 bases. CDR1 MDHEN and CDR2 SYDVKM come from the germline V gene. The chain's CDR3 is CASSWYRVGSGANVLTF. The CDR3 coding sequence is TGTGCCAGCAGTTGGTACAGGGTTGGCTCTGGGGCCAACGTCCTGACTTTC. The variable domain in full, completed from reference TRBV28 and TRBJ2-6, reads DVKVTQSSRYLVKRTGEKVFLECVQDMDHENMFWYRQDPGLGLRLIYFSYDVKMKEKGDIPEGYSVSREKKERFSLILESASTNQTSMYLCASSWYRVGSGANVLTFGAGSRLTVL.

This chain joins TRBV11-3 and TRBJ1-1; the match to TRBD1 covers 7 bases. The germline gives CDR1 SGHNT, CDR2 YENEEA. The V and J ends lost 5 bases and 4 bases, in that order; junction bases with no gene match: 4. This CDR3 is 13 amino acids long. The CDR3 sequence is CASSKGAGTEAFF. Written as DNA, the CDR3 is TGTGCCAGCAGCAAGGGGGCCGGCACTGAAGCTTTCTTT.

The rearrangement links TRBV5-1 to TRBJ2-7; 7 bases line up with TRBD2. The V gene's germline CDR1 is SGHRS and CDR2 YFSETQ. This CDR3 has 17 residues. The V and J ends lost 3 bases and 4 bases, in that order; junction bases with no gene match: 16. In DNA form, the CDR3 reads TGCGCCAGCAGCTCCCCATACCGGACTAGTCGAGCTTACGAGCAGTACTTC. Amino acid sequence: CASSSPYRTSRAYEQYF.

V usage is TRBV5-1 and J usage is TRBJ2-3; 11 nucleotides line up with TRBD2. The CDR3 consists of 17 residues. Germline loops: CDR1 SGHRS, CDR2 YFSETQ. The V gene end was trimmed by 3 bases and the J gene end by 3 bases; junction bases not matched to a gene: 9. CDR3 sequence (DNA): TGCGCCAGCAGCTCGGGGGCGCTAGCGGGAGGTACAGATACGCAGTATTTT. Amino acids: CASSSGALAGGTDTQYF.

The gene calls are TRBV30 and TRBJ2-5, with 7 bases identical to TRBD1. Germline V gene lookup returns CDR1 GTSNPN and CDR2 SVGIG (reference sequence). J lost 5 bases, V lost 0 bases, and 9 bases had no gene match. This CDR3 contains 15 residues. CDR3 protein: CAWSVIGGLIETQYF. Written as DNA, the CDR3 is TGTGCCTGGAGTGTAATAGGGGGCCTCATTGAGACCCAGTACTTC.

This clone has only one observation. This rearrangement joins TRBV4-1 to TRBJ2-5, with 11 bases identical to TRBD2. CDR3 size: 16 residues. CDR1 MGHRA and CDR2 YSYEKL come from the germline V gene. The trim removed 4 bases at V and 2 bases at J, leaving 6 bases unmatched. CDR3 bases: TGCGCCAGCAGCCCCGGGATAGCGGGAGGGCAAGAGACCCAGTACTTC. Protein product: CASSPGIAGGQETQYF.

V and J are TRBV28 and TRBJ1-2; 7 bases map to TRBD1. V shed 6 bases, J shed 5 bases, and the junction held 6 bases outside the gene matches. The V gene's germline CDR1 is MDHEN and CDR2 SYDVKM. The CDR3 length is 13 residues. Here the CDR3 DNA reads TGTGCCAGCAGACTGACAGGGAAGTATGGCTACACCTTC. Protein sequence: CASRLTGKYGYTF.

The chain joins TRBV18 to TRBJ1-1; 7 bases map to TRBD1. CDR1 and CDR2 (germline): KGHSH, LQKENI. There are 14 residues in the CDR3. V dropped 3 bases and J dropped 4; count of bases not matched to a gene: 5. This CDR3 is CASSPGQEFTEAFF. The CDR3 coding sequence is TGTGCCAGCTCACCCGGACAGGAGTTCACTGAAGCTTTCTTT. Filled out from reference TRBV18 and TRBJ1-1, the complete variable domain reads NAGVMQNPRHLVRRRGQEARLRCSPMKGHSHVYWYRQLPEEGLKFMVYLQKENIIDESGMPKERFSAEFPKEGPSILRIQQVVRGDSAAYFCASSPGQEFTEAFFGQGTRLTVV.

The V and J genes are TRBV11-1 and TRBJ2-1, with a weak D call TRBD2 (5 bases). V dropped 3 bases and J dropped 7 bases, with 13 bases sitting between them. The CDR3 contains 14 residues. The germline gives CDR1 SGHAT, CDR2 FQDESV (reference sequence). The CDR3 sequence is CASSFRPSGNEQFF. CDR3 nucleotide sequence: TGTGCCAGCAGCTTCCGACCCTCGGGGAATGAGCAGTTCTTC.

The chain uses TRBV21-1 and TRBJ2-7; the D call TRBD2 from the table was never checked on the DNA. TRBV21-1 corresponds to a pseudogene. The CDR3 length is 16 residues. As DNA, the CDR3 is TGTGCCAGCAGCAAAGATCAGACTAGCGGGATCTACGAGCAGTACTTC. Protein sequence: CASSKDQTSGIYEQYF.

The chain joins TRBV6-1 to TRBJ1-4; D possibly corresponds to TRBD1 (5 bases). The CDR3 is 16 amino acids. Germline V gene lookup returns CDR1 MNHNS and CDR2 SASEGT. Trimming removed 4 bases at V and 5 bases at J, with 17 bases between. The CDR3 nucleotides read TGTGCCAGCAGTGCCCGCCCGCGGACACCGAATGAAAAACTGTTTTTT. It codes for CASSARPRTPNEKLFF.

The chain uses TRBV30 and TRBJ2-7; D gene unclear. Germline V CDR1 and CDR2: GTSNPN, SVGIG (reference sequence). This CDR3 comprises 12 residues. The V gene lost 4 bases and the J gene lost 0 bases, with 7 bases spanning the gap. This CDR3 is CAWKISSYEQYF. DNA of the CDR3: TGTGCCTGGAAGATTTCCTCCTACGAGCAGTACTTC. Full variable domain (missing parts from reference TRBV30 and TRBJ2-7): SQTIHQWPATLVQPVGSPLSLECTVEGTSNPNLYWYRQAAGRGLQLLFYSVGIGQISSEVPQNLSASRPQDRQFILSSKKLLLSDSGFYLCAWKISSYEQYFGPGTRLTVT.

The gene calls are TRBV5-1 and TRBJ2-3; TRBD2 matches 12 bases. The V gene's germline CDR1 is SGHRS and CDR2 YFSETQ. The CDR3 contains 17 residues. With V trimmed by 2 bases and J by 5 bases, 9 bases remained unmatched. CDR3 bases: TGCGCCAGCAGCTTTCCCAGACTAGCGGGAGCGGGAGATACGCAGTATTTT. Translation: CASSFPRLAGAGDTQYF.

This chain uses TRBV28 with TRBJ1-5, with 10 bases lining up with TRBD1. The CDR3 runs to 14 residues. Germline assignment: CDR1 MDHEN and CDR2 SYDVKM. J was trimmed by 9 bases and V by 3 bases; bases with no gene match: 5. For the CDR3, the DNA is TGTGCCAGCAGTTTGGGACAGGGGACTGGGCCCCAGCATTTT. Protein product: CASSLGQGTGPQHF.

The chain recombines TRBV11-2 with TRBJ1-1, with D possibly TRBD1 on 5 matching bases. CDR3 length: 17 residues. Germline CDR1 reads SGHAT; CDR2 reads FQNNGV. Between the trimmed V and J ends, which lost 1 base and 8 bases, there was a span of 23 bases. CDR3: CASSLVRGPLYRREAFF. CDR3 nucleotides: TGTGCCAGCAGCTTAGTTAGGGGACCGCTCTACCGCCGCGAAGCTTTCTTT.

The genes are TRBV5-4 and TRBJ2-7, with a possible D match to TRBD2 (6 bases). From germline, CDR1 is SGHNT and CDR2 YYREEE (reference sequence). Trimming took 4 bases from V and 3 from J, leaving 17 bases between them. The CDR3 spans 15 residues. Written as DNA, the CDR3 is TGTGCCAGCAGCCATCCCGGGTCCGGGGGCTACGAGCAGTACTTC. This gives the protein CASSHPGSGGYEQYF.

This clone was detected only once. V usage is TRBV5-4 and J usage is TRBJ1-3, with 7 nucleotides matching TRBD1. The germline V gene has CDR1 SGHNT and CDR2 YYREEE (reference sequence). The CDR3 consists of 18 residues. J gave up 0 bases and V 4 bases, and 13 bases lay outside the gene matches. Written as DNA, the CDR3 is TGTGCCAGCAGCGATCAAATTGGGACAGCCCTCTCTGGAAACACCATATATTTT. It is translated as CASSDQIGTALSGNTIYF.

This clone was observed once. The chain recombines TRBV7-2 with TRBJ2-5; possible D gene TRBD1, 5 bases. The length of the CDR3 is 14 residues. Germline CDR1 is SGHTA and CDR2 is FQGNSA. V lost 5 bases, J lost 0 bases, and 10 bases lay in between. CDR3 protein: CASSQRQYQETQYF. The CDR3 bases are TGTGCCAGCAGCCAACGACAGTACCAAGAGACCCAGTACTTC.

This clone was seen a single time. The chain uses TRBV28 and TRBJ1-1, with TRBD1 matching 7 bases. Germline trimming cut 6 bases from V and 1 base from J; bases unmatched to any gene: 5. The CDR3 consists of 14 residues. CDR1 and CDR2 (germline): MDHEN, SYDVKM. The CDR3 region has the DNA TGTGCCAGCAGCCGGGAGGGGGCGAACACTGAAGCTTTCTTT. Encoded protein: CASSREGANTEAFF.

This chain joins TRBV27 and TRBJ2-7; D perhaps matches TRBD2 (7 bases). The CDR3 sequence is 15 residues long. Germline V gene sequence: CDR1 MNHEY, CDR2 SMNVEV (reference sequence). V gave up 6 bases and J gave up 5 bases, with 20 bases separating them. CDR3 residues: CASSRGGGKLHEQYF. The CDR3 region has the DNA TGTGCCAGCAGCCGGGGAGGGGGGAAACTCCACGAGCAGTACTTC.

The V call is TRBV19, the J call TRBJ1-5; D might be TRBD1 (6 bases). The CDR3 is 12 residues long. Per germline, CDR1 LNHDA and CDR2 SQIVND (reference sequence). Trimming shortened V by 3 bases and J by 8 bases, and 8 bases separated the two germline ends. CDR3 nucleotides: TGTGCCAGTAGTATTCGGGACAAGCCCCAGCATTTT. It encodes CASSIRDKPQHF.